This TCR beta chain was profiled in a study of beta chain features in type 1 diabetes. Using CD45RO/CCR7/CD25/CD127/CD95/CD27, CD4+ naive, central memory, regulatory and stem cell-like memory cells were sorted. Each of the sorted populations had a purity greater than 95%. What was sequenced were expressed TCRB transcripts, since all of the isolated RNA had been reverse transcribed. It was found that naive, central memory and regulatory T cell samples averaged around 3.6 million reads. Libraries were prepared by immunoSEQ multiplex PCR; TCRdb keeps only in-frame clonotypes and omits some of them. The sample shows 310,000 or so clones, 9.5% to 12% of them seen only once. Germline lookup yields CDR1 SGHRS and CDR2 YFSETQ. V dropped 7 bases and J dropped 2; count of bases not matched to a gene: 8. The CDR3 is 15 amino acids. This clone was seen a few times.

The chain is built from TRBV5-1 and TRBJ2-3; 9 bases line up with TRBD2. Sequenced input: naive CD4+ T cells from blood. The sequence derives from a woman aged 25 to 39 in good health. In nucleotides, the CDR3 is TGCGCCAGCTTTAGCGGGAGTACTCACACAGATACGCAGTATTTT. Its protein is CASFSGSTHTDTQYF.